The sequence of this TCR beta chain was determined in a study of blood T cell repertoires in COVID-19. Across the study: Donors in the United States, Italy and Spain gave samples during acute or convalescent COVID-19.

Germline V gene sequence: CDR1 SGHTS, CDR2 YDEGEE. J was trimmed by 4 bases and V by 4 bases; bases with no gene match: 14. CDR3 length: 17 amino acids. Original data processing: Cell counts per sample came from amplifying reference gene primers. This table comes from immunoSEQ multiplex PCR, and its TCRdb copy is limited to in-frame clones, with some not included. The DNA was the basis for D and trimming; V, J and clone size are from that table. The sample holds 120,000 to 150,000 clones, around 85% seen once. This study enrolled people aged 18 to 89 from about two dozen US geographic areas. This TCR was recovered from a woman between 40 and 55 years old who had recovered from COVID-19. The rearrangement joins TRBV5-8 to TRBJ2-1; 7 bases are shared with TRBD1. The sample was PBMCs or T cells enriched from blood (not recorded which). CDR3 nucleotides: TGTGCCAGCAGCCAAACTTTCGGGACAGCCGTATACAATGAGCAGTTCTTC. It specifies CASSQTFGTAVYNEQFF.